The clone carrying this T cell receptor beta chain was found a few times. The entry originates in a study of blood T cells in healthy people across ages. Then a second PCR, running roughly 7 to 11 cycles, was carried out with a sample-barcoded 5' primer and a J-beta primer mix. From the 5' RACE reads, TCRdb called clonotypes with MiXCR, one entry per CDR3 protein. This table has more than 650,000 distinct CDR3 sequences, 20% to 30% appearing once. This sample also belongs to another study, concerning T cells of mothers and their children. This second study says: Samples were obtained from three healthy Caucasian mothers and their six children.

The receptor was isolated from a boy aged 5-17 years in good health. What was sequenced was blood.

CDR3 nucleotide sequence: TGTGCCAGCAGGATAAGCGGGGGGCCGTACGAGCAGTACTTC. Its protein product is CASRISGGPYEQYF. This rearrangement joins TRBV12-3 or TRBV12-4 to TRBJ2-7; 9 bases fit TRBD2. CDR3 length: 14 residues. After removal of 6 bases from V and 4 bases from J, the junction contained 7 bases not matched to a gene.